The 15 T cell receptor beta chains given below trace back to one sample, sequenced in a study of cytomegalovirus exposure and HLA in healthy donors. Primers: 60 Vbeta forward and 13 Jbeta reverse. TCRdb's table, derived via immunoSEQ multiplex PCR, lists solely in-frame clones and lacks some. Found here are more than 140,000 clones; the top ten clones hold about 2.2%. The sample taken for sequencing was PBMCs. The source of these receptors is a young woman in good health and CMV-seronegative.

V gene TRBV19 combines with J gene TRBJ2-1; TRBD2 matches at 11 bases. The CDR3 is 16 residues long. Germline values: CDR1 LNHDA, CDR2 SQIVND (reference sequence). J lost 0 bases, V lost 6 bases, and 4 bases had no gene match. This CDR3 reads CASSLSGRASYNEQFF. As DNA, the CDR3 is TGTGCCAGTAGCCTTAGCGGGAGGGCCTCCTACAATGAGCAGTTCTTC.

J is TRBJ2-5 and V is TRBV18; D perhaps matches TRBD1 (6 bases). This CDR3 has 18 amino acids. The germline V gene encodes CDR1 KGHSH and CDR2 LQKENI. Trimming removed 6 bases at V and 2 bases at J, with 25 bases between. The CDR3 protein is CASSPFSLGAKGQETQYF. Here the CDR3 DNA reads TGTGCCAGCTCGCCATTTTCGCTGGGGGCTAAGGGGCAAGAGACCCAGTACTTC.

The V and J genes are TRBV7-9 and TRBJ1-1; D is unclear. V dropped 2 bases and J dropped 3 bases, with 13 bases sitting between them. The CDR3 sequence is 15 residues long. Per germline, CDR1 SEHNR and CDR2 FQNEAQ (reference sequence). The CDR3 nucleotides read TGTGCCAGCAGCTTATCCTTCGTTGGAGACACTGAAGCTTTCTTT. Translated, it gives CASSLSFVGDTEAFF.

The chain couples TRBV4-3 to TRBJ2-1; TRBD2 aligns across 11 bases. This CDR3 is 17 amino acids long. J lost 8 bases, V lost 0 bases, and 9 bases had no gene match. In germline, CDR1 is LGHNA, CDR2 YSLEER. CDR3 amino acids: CASSQEGTSGSFYEQFF. DNA for the CDR3: TGCGCCAGCAGCCAAGAAGGAACTAGCGGGAGTTTTTATGAGCAGTTCTTC.

The chain uses TRBV19 and TRBJ2-1, with D maybe TRBD2 (5 bases). This CDR3 is built from 15 residues. Per germline, CDR1 LNHDA and CDR2 SQIVND (reference sequence). With 3 bases removed from V and 3 bases from J, the gap between germline ends came to 12 bases. The CDR3: CASSIPGLYYNEQFF. The CDR3 DNA is TGTGCCAGTAGTATCCCTGGACTCTACTACAATGAGCAGTTCTTC.

The V gene is TRBV15, the J gene TRBJ2-5, with a possible D match to TRBD1 (5 bases). Germline CDR1 LNHNV, CDR2 YYDKDF (reference sequence). The V gene lost 0 bases and the J gene lost 2 bases, with 10 bases spanning the gap. The CDR3 length is 15 residues. The CDR3 DNA follows: TGTGCCACCAGCAGAGATGGCAGGGAACAAGAGACCCAGTACTTC. Protein: CATSRDGREQETQYF.

V gene TRBV19 combines with J gene TRBJ2-1; TRBD1 might be the D (7 bases). The CDR3 has 13 amino acids. Per germline, CDR1 LNHDA and CDR2 SQIVND (reference sequence). Trimming pared 5 bases from V and 15 bases from J, leaving 20 bases between. The CDR3 region has the DNA TGTGCCAGTAGTCCACCAGGGGGACTTGGGCTGTTCTTC. Its protein product is CASSPPGGLGLFF.

This chain connects TRBV7-8 to TRBJ2-5; no clear D gene. CDR3 size: 12 residues. V was pared by 6 bases and J by 5 bases, with 10 bases between. Germline V gene lookup returns CDR1 SGHVS and CDR2 FQNEAQ. CDR3 region: CASSKTEETQYF. CDR3 DNA sequence: TGTGCCAGCAGTAAAACGGAGGAGACCCAGTACTTC.

The CDR3: CAISMGRGTLGNTIYF. CDR3 in DNA: TGTGCCATCAGTATGGGGAGAGGAACCCTCGGAAACACCATATATTTT. V gene TRBV10-3 combines with J gene TRBJ1-3; D remains unclear. Per the germline V gene, CDR1 is ENHRY and CDR2 is SYGVKD. Trimming stripped 5 bases from V and 4 bases from J, with 18 bases between. The CDR3 extends over 16 amino acids.

The genes are TRBV19 and TRBJ2-5, with 8 nucleotides matching TRBD2. The CDR3 loop spans 14 amino acids. After removal of 6 bases from V and 6 bases from J, the junction contained 9 bases not matched to a gene. Germline values: CDR1 LNHDA, CDR2 SQIVND (reference sequence). CDR3 loop: CASRVAGMEKTQYF. The CDR3 DNA sequence: TGTGCCAGTAGGGTAGCGGGAATGGAAAAGACCCAGTACTTC.

The rearrangement uses TRBV14 and TRBJ2-1; 8 bases line up with TRBD2. J gave up 9 bases and V 4 bases, and 5 bases lay outside the gene matches. This CDR3 region has 13 residues. Per germline, CDR1 SGHDN and CDR2 FVKESK. The CDR3 coding sequence is TGTGCCAGCAGCCGCACTAGCGGAACTGAGCAGTTCTTC. It codes for CASSRTSGTEQFF.

The chain recombines TRBV19 with TRBJ1-2; 7 nucleotides align to TRBD1. With V trimmed by 4 bases and J by 3 bases, 8 bases remained unmatched. The CDR3 has 15 amino acids. Germline CDR1 LNHDA, CDR2 SQIVND (reference sequence). CDR3 loop: CASSTNIQGYYGYTF. DNA for the CDR3: TGTGCCAGTAGTACCAATATACAGGGGTACTATGGCTACACCTTC.

The chain uses TRBV18 and TRBJ1-2, with 12 bases aligning to TRBD1. The V segment lost 1 base and the J segment 7 bases; nucleotides outside the gene matches: 7. The CDR3 has 16 amino acids. The germline V gene has CDR1 KGHSH and CDR2 LQKENI. The CDR3 sequence is CASSPRGQGASRGYTF. The CDR3 DNA is TGTGCCAGCTCACCACGGGGACAGGGGGCCTCACGTGGCTACACCTTC.

The chain combines TRBV2 with TRBJ2-1; D is perhaps TRBD2 (5 bases). V lost 4 bases and J lost 2, with 12 bases in between. Germline values: CDR1 SNHLY, CDR2 FYNNEI. This CDR3 has 15 residues. The CDR3 DNA sequence: TGTGCCAGCAGTGGGTCAGCGGTTACCTACAATGAGCAGTTCTTC. Translated, it gives CASSGSAVTYNEQFF.

Details on this clone: The same CDR3 arises from other DNA sequences in this sample as well. The CDR3 region is CASSLVGLASGELFF. The DNA of the CDR3 is TGCGCCAGCAGCTTGGTAGGACTAGCATCCGGGGAGCTGTTTTTT. The V and J genes are TRBV5-1 and TRBJ2-2; 8 bases fit TRBD2. Germline V gene lookup returns CDR1 SGHRS and CDR2 YFSETQ. The CDR3 sequence is 15 residues long. After removal of 0 bases from V and 6 bases from J, the junction contained 4 bases not matched to a gene.